This T cell receptor (beta chain) originates from a study of lymphopenia after photon versus proton radiotherapy. Findings of the study overall: After lymphocyte nadir, photon-treated repertoires showed oligoclonal expansion, especially CD8+ Temra.

Trimming removed 1 base from V and 4 bases from J, with 11 bases in between. From germline, CDR1 is SGHRS and CDR2 YFSETQ. The CDR3 has 14 residues. Clones were sequenced by immunoSEQ multiplex PCR, and TCRdb holds only the in-frame ones, with some missing. The data contain under 30,000 clones, around 90% of them singletons. Comment on this clone: The antigen remains undetermined.

The J gene is TRBJ1-1, the V gene TRBV5-1; perhaps TRBD1 as D (5 bases). This sample comprised peripheral blood, obtained from a patient treated with photon-based radiotherapy. The clonotype was recovered from a woman aged 50 to 65 with cholangiocarcinoma. CDR3 loop: CASSLTGEITEAFF. CDR3 sequence (DNA): TGCGCCAGCAGCTTGACAGGAGAAATCACTGAAGCTTTCTTT.